Listed below are T cell receptor beta chains from one sample, sequenced in a study of cytomegalovirus exposure and HLA in healthy donors. Sequenced by immunoSEQ multiplex PCR; TCRdb stores in-frame clones only, minus some. The data contain tens of thousands of clones, approximately 90% of them singletons. Source material: PBMCs. These receptors originate from a woman younger than 30 in good health and CMV-seropositive. CDR3s include the opening cysteine and the closing phenylalanine or tryptophan.

v_call: TRBV5-1
j_call: TRBJ2-2
cdr3_aa: CASTPPGGVGELFF

v_call: TRBV7-9
j_call: TRBJ2-7
cdr3_aa: CASSLDRGLEQYF

v_call: TRBV5-6
j_call: TRBJ2-7
cdr3_aa: CASSLGGLTGEQYF

v_call: TRBV11-3
j_call: TRBJ2-3
cdr3_aa: CASSLGGGGADTQYF

v_call: TRBV19
j_call: TRBJ2-1
cdr3_aa: CASKLVSSYNEQFF

v_call: TRBV29-1
j_call: TRBJ2-3
cdr3_aa: CSVTRRLSNTQYF

v_call: TRBV6-1
j_call: TRBJ2-1
cdr3_aa: CASSVFGGVSYNEQFF

v_call: TRBV7-7
j_call: TRBJ2-3
cdr3_aa: CASSLDPPSLGAGNTDTQYF

v_call: TRBV18
j_call: TRBJ2-7
cdr3_aa: CASSPSSVIRSGEQYF

v_call: TRBV19
j_call: TRBJ2-1
cdr3_aa: CASRGQGLISYNEQFF

v_call: TRBV10-2
j_call: TRBJ2-2
cdr3_aa: CASSEGTSGIVNTGELFF

v_call: TRBV28
j_call: TRBJ2-7
cdr3_aa: CASSPTGVYIYEQYF

v_call: TRBV6-5
j_call: TRBJ1-2
cdr3_aa: CASRDQEAAGLSYTF

v_call: TRBV5-1
j_call: TRBJ1-2
cdr3_aa: CASSWTRDYGYTF

v_call: TRBV2
j_call: TRBJ1-2
cdr3_aa: CASSPGFDYGYTF

v_call: TRBV5-3
j_call: TRBJ1-5
cdr3_aa: CARSKDRLGNQPQHF

v_call: TRBV6-1
j_call: TRBJ1-6
cdr3_aa: CASSEDRGRVLSPLHF

v_call: TRBV9
j_call: TRBJ2-3
cdr3_aa: CASSVGDLAGGSRGTQYF

v_call: TRBV29-1
j_call: TRBJ2-1
cdr3_aa: CSGRRGGNTGEQFF

v_call: TRBV27
j_call: TRBJ2-7
cdr3_aa: CASSPTGLPQPYEQYF

v_call: TRBV30
j_call: TRBJ2-7
cdr3_aa: CAWRAVTYEQYF